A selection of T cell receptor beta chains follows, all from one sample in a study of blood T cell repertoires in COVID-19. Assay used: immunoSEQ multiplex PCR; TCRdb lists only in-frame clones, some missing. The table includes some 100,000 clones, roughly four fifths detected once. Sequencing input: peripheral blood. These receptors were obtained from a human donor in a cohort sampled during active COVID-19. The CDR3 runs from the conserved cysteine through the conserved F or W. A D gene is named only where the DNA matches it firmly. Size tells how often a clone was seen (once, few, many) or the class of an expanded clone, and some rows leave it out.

CDR3nt: TGTGCCAGCAGCCCCGCCCGGGGGGGGGTTAACGAGCAGTACTTC
CDR3aa: CASSPARGGVNEQYF
v_gene: TRBV6-5
j_gene: TRBJ2-7
d_gene: TRBD2
abundance: .

CDR3nt: TGTGCCAGCCGGGTTGAAACGACCTATGGCTACACCTTC
CDR3aa: CASRVETTYGYTF
v_gene: TRBV12-3/TRBV12-4
j_gene: TRBJ1-2
d_gene: .
abundance: .

CDR3nt: TGTGCCAGCATAGGCGGGGGGGCCTATTGGTATTTT
CDR3aa: CASIGGGAYWYF
v_gene: TRBV2
j_gene: TRBJ2-3
d_gene: TRBD2
abundance: .

CDR3nt: TGTGCCAGCAGTAGGGACAGGGGGAGAAACGAGCAGTACTTC
CDR3aa: CASSRDRGRNEQYF
v_gene: TRBV2
j_gene: TRBJ2-7
d_gene: TRBD1
abundance: .

CDR3nt: TGTGCCAGCAGCCGCACAACGGACAGGGATCACACTGAAGCTTTCTTT
CDR3aa: CASSRTTDRDHTEAFF
v_gene: TRBV5-6
j_gene: TRBJ1-1
d_gene: TRBD1
abundance: .

CDR3nt: TGTGCCAGCAGTGGGGACAGAGCGTACCAAGAGACCCAGTACTTC
CDR3aa: CASSGDRAYQETQYF
v_gene: TRBV2
j_gene: TRBJ2-5
d_gene: TRBD1
abundance: .

CDR3nt: TGTGCCAGCAGTCTGTACACCGGGGAGCTGTTTTTT
CDR3aa: CASSLYTGELFF
v_gene: TRBV12-3/TRBV12-4
j_gene: TRBJ2-2
d_gene: .
abundance: few

CDR3nt: TGTGCCAGCAGCGAAATCATACGGGGGACTGAAGCTTTCTTT
CDR3aa: CASSEIIRGTEAFF
v_gene: TRBV14
j_gene: TRBJ1-1
d_gene: .
abundance: .

CDR3nt: TGTGCCAGCAGCTGGGCAGGGGGAGGTCAGCCCCAGCATTTT
CDR3aa: CASSWAGGGQPQHF
v_gene: TRBV5-6
j_gene: TRBJ1-5
d_gene: TRBD1
abundance: once

CDR3nt: TGTGCCAGCAGCGCCGCACAGGGATGGTCTGAAAAACTGTTTTTT
CDR3aa: CASSAAQGWSEKLFF
v_gene: TRBV7-9
j_gene: TRBJ1-4
d_gene: .
abundance: once